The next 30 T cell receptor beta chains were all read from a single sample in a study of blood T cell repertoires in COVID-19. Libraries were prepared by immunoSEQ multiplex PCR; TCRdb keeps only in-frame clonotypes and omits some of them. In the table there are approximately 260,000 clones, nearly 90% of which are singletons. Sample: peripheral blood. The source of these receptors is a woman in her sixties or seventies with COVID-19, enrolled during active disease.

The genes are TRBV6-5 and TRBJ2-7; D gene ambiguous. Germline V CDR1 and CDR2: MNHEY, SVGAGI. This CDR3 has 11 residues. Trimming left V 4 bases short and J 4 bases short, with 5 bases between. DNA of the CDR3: TGTGCCAGCAGTTCCCCTTACGAGCAGTACTTC. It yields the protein CASSSPYEQYF.

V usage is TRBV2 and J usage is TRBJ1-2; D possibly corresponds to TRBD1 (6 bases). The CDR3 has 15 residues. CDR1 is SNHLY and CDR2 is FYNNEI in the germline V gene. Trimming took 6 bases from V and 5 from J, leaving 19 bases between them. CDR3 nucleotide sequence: TGTGCCAGCAGCGGATTGTCGAGGGGGTATTATGGCTACACCTTC. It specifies CASSGLSRGYYGYTF.

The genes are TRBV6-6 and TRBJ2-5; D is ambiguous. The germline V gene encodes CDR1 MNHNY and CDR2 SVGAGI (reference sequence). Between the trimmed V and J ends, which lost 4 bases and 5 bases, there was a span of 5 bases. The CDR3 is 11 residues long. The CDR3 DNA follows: TGTGCCAGCAGTTTGAGGGAGACCCAGTACTTC. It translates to CASSLRETQYF.

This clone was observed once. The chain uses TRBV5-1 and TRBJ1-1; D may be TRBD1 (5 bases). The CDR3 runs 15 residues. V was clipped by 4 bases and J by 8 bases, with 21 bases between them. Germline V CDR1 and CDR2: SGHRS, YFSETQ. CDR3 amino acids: CASSINVNAGQEAFF. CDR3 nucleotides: TGCGCCAGCAGCATCAACGTAAATGCTGGACAAGAAGCTTTCTTT.

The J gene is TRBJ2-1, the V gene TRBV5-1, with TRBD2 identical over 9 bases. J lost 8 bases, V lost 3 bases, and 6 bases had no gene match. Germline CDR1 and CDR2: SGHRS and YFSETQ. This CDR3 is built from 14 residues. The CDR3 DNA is TGCGCCAGCAGCTCATTTAGCGGGGGCGATGAGCAGTTCTTC. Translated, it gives CASSSFSGGDEQFF.

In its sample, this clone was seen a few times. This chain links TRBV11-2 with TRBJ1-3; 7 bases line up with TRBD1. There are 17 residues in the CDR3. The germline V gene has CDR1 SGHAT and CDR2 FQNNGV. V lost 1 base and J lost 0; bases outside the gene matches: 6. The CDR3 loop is CASSLVQGGRSGNTIYF. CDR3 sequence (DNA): TGTGCCAGCAGCTTAGTTCAGGGGGGACGCTCTGGAAACACCATATATTTT.

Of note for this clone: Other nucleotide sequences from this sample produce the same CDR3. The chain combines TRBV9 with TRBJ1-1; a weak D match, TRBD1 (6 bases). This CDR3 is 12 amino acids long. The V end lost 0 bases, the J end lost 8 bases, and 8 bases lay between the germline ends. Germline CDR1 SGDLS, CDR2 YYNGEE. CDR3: CASSVAGGEAFF. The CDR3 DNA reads TGTGCCAGCAGCGTAGCGGGGGGCGAAGCTTTCTTT.

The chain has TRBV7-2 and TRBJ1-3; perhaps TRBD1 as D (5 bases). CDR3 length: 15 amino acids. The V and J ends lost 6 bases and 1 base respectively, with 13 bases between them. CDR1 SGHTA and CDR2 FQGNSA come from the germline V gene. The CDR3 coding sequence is TGTGCCAGCAGACCCACAGGAGGGTCTGGAAACACCATATATTTT. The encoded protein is CASRPTGGSGNTIYF.

The CDR3 region is CASSLAGGWNTEAFF. The CDR3 bases are TGTGCCAGCAGCTTAGCTGGGGGCTGGAACACTGAAGCTTTCTTT. The rearrangement links TRBV11-2 to TRBJ1-1, with D possibly being TRBD1 (6 bases). V shed 1 base and J shed 1 base, with 10 bases lying between them. The CDR3 is made up of 15 amino acids. Looked up from germline, CDR1 is SGHAT and CDR2 is FQNNGV.

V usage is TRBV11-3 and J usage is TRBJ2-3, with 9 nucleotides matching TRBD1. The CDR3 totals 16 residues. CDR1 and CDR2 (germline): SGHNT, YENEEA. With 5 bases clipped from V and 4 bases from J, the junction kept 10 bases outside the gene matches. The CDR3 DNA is TGTGCCAGCAGCCCGGGTTGGACAGGGGCACCAGATACGCAGTATTTT. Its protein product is CASSPGWTGAPDTQYF.

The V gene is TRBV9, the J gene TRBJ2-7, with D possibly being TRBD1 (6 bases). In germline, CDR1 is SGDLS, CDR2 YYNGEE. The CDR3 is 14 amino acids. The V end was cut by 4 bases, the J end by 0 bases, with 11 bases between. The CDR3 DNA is TGTGCCAGCAGCCAAGGGACACGCTCCTACGAGCAGTACTTC. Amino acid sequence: CASSQGTRSYEQYF.

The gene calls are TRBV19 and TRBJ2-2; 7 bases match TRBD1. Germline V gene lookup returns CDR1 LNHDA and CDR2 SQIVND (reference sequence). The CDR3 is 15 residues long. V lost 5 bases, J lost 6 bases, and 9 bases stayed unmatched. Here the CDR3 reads CASSDPGGVAGELFF. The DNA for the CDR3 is TGTGCCAGTAGTGACCCAGGGGGAGTGGCCGGGGAGCTGTTTTTT.

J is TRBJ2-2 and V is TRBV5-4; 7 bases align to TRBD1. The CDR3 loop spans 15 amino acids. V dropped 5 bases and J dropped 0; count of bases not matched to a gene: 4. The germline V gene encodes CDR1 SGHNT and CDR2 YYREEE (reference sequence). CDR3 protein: CASRTTGANTGELFF. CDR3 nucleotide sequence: TGTGCCAGCAGAACCACAGGGGCGAACACCGGGGAGCTGTTTTTT.

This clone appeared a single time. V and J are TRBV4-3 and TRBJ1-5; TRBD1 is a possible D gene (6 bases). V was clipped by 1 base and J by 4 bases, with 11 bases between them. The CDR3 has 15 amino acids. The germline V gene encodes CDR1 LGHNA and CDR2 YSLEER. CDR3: CASSQAWTANQPQHF. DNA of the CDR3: TGCGCCAGCAGCCAAGCGTGGACAGCGAATCAGCCCCAGCATTTT.

The CDR3 DNA is TGCGCCAGCAGCTTGGGGGGGACAGTCGAAAAACTGTTTTTT. Translated: CASSLGGTVEKLFF. The V and J genes are TRBV5-1 and TRBJ1-4; 7 bases fit TRBD1. V lost 0 bases and J lost 8; bases outside the gene matches: 4. Per the germline V gene, CDR1 is SGHRS and CDR2 is YFSETQ. The CDR3 has 14 residues.

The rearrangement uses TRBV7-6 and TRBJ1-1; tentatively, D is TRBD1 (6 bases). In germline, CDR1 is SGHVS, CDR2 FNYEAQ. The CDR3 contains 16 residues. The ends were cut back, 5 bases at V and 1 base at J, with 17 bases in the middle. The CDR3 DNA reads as TGTGCCAGCAGCCCTCGCCCGACAGGTTCGAACACTGAAGCTTTCTTT. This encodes CASSPRPTGSNTEAFF.

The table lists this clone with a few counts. In DNA, the CDR3 is TGTGCCAGCAGCTCGGGAGGGGGGCTTGGAAACACCATATATTTT. Its translation: CASSSGGGLGNTIYF. The chain carries TRBV7-8 and TRBJ1-3; D is perhaps TRBD1 (6 bases). V was trimmed by 4 bases and J by 3 bases, leaving 13 bases between them. The CDR3 is made up of 15 amino acids. Germline-derived CDR1 and CDR2 are SGHVS and FQNEAQ.

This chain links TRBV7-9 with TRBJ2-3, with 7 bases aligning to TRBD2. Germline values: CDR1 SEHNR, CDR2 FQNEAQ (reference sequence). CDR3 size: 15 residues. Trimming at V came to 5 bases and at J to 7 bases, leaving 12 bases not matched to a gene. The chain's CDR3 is CASSPERGGHNTQYF. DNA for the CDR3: TGTGCCAGCAGCCCTGAGCGGGGAGGGCACAATACGCAGTATTTT. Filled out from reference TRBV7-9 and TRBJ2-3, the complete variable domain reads DTGVSQNPRHKITKRGQNVTFRCDPISEHNRLYWYRQTLGQGPEFLTYFQNEAQLEKSRLLSDRFSAERPKGSFSTLEIQRTEQGDSAMYLCASSPERGGHNTQYFGPGTRLTVL.

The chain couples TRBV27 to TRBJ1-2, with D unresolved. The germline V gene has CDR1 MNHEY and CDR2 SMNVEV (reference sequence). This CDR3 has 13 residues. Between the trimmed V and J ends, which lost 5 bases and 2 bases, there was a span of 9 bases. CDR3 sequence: CASSTTPNYGYTF. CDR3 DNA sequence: TGTGCCAGCAGTACTACACCCAACTATGGCTACACCTTC.

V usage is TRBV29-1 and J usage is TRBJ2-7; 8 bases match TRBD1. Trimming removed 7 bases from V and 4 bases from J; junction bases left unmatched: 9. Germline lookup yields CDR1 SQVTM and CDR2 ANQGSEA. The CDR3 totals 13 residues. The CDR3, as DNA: TGCAGCGCTGGACAGGGTTTTGGTTACGAGCAGTACTTC. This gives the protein CSAGQGFGYEQYF.

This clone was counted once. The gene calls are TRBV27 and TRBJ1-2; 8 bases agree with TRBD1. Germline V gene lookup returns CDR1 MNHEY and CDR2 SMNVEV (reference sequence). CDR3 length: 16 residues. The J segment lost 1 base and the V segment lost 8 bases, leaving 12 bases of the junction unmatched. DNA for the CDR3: TGTGCCAGCGGCGTATTCCAGGACAGGGTTAACTATGGCTACACCTTC. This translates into CASGVFQDRVNYGYTF.

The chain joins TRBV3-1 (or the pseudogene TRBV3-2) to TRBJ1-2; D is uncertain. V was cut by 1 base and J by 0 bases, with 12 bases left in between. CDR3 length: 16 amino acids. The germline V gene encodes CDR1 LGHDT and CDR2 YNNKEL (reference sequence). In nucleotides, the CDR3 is TGTGCCAGCAGCCAAGCTGGTGGCGGCACTAACTATGGCTACACCTTC. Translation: CASSQAGGGTNYGYTF.

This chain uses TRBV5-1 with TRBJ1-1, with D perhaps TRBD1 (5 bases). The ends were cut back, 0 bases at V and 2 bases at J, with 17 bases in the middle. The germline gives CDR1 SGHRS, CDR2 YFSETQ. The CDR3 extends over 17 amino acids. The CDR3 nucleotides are TGCGCCAGCAGCTTGGGGGACTCGACAGTACTAAACACTGAAGCTTTCTTT. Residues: CASSLGDSTVLNTEAFF.

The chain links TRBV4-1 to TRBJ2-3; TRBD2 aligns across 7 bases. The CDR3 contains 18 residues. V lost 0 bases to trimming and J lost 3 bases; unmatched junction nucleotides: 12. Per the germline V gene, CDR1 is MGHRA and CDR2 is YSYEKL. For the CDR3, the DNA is TGCGCCAGCAGCCAAGATGCCACTCTAGCGGTGAGGACAGATACGCAGTATTTT. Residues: CASSQDATLAVRTDTQYF.

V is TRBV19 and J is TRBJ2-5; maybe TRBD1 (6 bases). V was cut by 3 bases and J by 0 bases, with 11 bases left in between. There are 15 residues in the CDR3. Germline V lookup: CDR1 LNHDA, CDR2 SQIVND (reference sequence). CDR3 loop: CASSIAGADQETQYF. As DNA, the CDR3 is TGTGCCAGTAGTATTGCAGGGGCAGACCAAGAGACCCAGTACTTC.

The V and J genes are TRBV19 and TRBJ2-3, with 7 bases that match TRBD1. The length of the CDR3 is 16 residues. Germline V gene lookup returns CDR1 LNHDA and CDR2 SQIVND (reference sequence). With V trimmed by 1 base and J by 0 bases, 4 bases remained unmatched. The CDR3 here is CASSIGPGGSTDTQYF. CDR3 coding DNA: TGTGCCAGTAGTATAGGACCAGGGGGAAGCACAGATACGCAGTATTTT.

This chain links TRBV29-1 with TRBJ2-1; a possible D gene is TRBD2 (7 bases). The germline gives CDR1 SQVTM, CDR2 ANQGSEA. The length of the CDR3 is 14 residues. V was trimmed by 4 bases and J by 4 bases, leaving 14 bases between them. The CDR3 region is CSVVVRGAYNEQFF. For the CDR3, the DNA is TGCAGCGTTGTGGTCCGGGGGGCGTACAATGAGCAGTTCTTC.

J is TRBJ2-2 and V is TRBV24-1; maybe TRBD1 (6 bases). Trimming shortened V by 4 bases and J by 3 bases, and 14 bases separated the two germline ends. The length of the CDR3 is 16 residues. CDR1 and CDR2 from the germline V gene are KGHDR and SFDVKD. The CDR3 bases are TGTGCCACCAGTGACCCTGAAGGACAGTACACCGGGGAGCTGTTTTTT. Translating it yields CATSDPEGQYTGELFF.

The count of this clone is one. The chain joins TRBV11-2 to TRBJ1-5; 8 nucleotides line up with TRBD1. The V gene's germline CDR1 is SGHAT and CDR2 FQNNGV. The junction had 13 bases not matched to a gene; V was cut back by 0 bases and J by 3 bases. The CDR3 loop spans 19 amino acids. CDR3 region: CASSLEVRTGGLANQPQHF. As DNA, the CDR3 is TGTGCCAGCAGCTTAGAGGTCCGAACAGGGGGTCTTGCCAATCAGCCCCAGCATTTT.

The DNA of the CDR3 is TGTGCCAGCAGCCAAGATACGGGGTCAGCTTTCTTT. Protein sequence: CASSQDTGSAFF. The J gene is TRBJ1-1, the V gene TRBV4-2; D is unresolved. V was cut by 0 bases and J by 10 bases, with 9 bases left in between. Germline-derived CDR1 and CDR2 are LGHNA and YNFKEQ. The CDR3 is 12 amino acids.